This T cell receptor (beta chain) came from a study of identical twins. General observations from the study: The more abundant beta clonotypes in cord blood had fewer insertions, and memory repertoires did not show this.

Germline V lookup: CDR1 ENHRY, CDR2 SYGVKD. The CDR3 has 15 amino acids. The V end was cut by 5 bases, the J end by 4 bases, with 15 bases between. A note on this clonotype: The antigen remains unidentified.

MiXCR, run by TCRdb on the 5' RACE reads, gives a single entry per CDR3 protein. The table shows some 500,000 distinct CDR3 sequences, with more than 13% occurring only once. A further study also used this sample, focusing on yellow fever vaccine responses in identical twins. This second report adds: Twins reportedly showed a vaccine T cell response that seemed partly convergent and partly personalized.

The source material was CD4+ T cells sorted from blood. The rearrangement uses TRBV10-3 and TRBJ2-1; no firm D call. This receptor was taken from a woman aged 18-29 years in good health. This CDR3 reads CAISNLGVGYNEQFF. CDR3 in DNA: TGTGCCATCAGTAATCTCGGAGTGGGTTACAATGAGCAGTTCTTC.